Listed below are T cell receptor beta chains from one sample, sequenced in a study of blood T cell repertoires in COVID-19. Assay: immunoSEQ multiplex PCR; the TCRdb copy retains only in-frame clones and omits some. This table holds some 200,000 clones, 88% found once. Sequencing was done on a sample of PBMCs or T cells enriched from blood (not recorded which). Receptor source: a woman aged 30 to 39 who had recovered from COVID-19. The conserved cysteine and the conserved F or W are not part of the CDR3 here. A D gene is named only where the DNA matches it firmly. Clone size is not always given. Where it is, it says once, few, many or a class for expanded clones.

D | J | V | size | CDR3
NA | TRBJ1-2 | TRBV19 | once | ASSIDRERNYGYT
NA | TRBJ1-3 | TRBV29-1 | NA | SVVPSGNTIY
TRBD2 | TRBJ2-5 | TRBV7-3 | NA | ASSPVAGSPRETQY
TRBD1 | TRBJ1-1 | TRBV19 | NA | ASSLDREEDAF
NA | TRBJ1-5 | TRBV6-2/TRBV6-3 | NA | ASSDRGGGTFNQPQH
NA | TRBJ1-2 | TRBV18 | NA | ASSQGRGYYGYT
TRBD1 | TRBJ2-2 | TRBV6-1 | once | ASSETHGQGGTGELF
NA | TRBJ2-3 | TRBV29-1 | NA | SVTQQRTSTDTQY
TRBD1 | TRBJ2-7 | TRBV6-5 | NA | ASSLSGGDREQY
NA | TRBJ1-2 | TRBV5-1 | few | ASSDRRRGEGYT
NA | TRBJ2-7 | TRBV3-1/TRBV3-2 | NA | ASSQDLVRSYEQY
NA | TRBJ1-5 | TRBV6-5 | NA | ASMGVSGSNQPQH
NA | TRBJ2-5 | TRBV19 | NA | ASSIDRGETQY
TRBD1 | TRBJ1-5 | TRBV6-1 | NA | ASSEDRGSNQPQH
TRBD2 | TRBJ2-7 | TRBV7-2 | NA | ASSLMGGNRYEQY
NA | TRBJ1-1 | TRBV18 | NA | ASSPPEAVRDTEAF
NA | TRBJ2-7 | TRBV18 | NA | ASSPGGWEQY
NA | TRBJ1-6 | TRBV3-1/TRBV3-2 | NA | ASSDSSYNSPLH
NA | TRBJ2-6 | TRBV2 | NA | ASKGGAGANVLT
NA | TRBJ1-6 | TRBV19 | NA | ASSIAGANSPLH
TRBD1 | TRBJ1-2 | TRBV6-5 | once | ASRDRGLYLYGYT
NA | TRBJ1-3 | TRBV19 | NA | ASSIGGPGNTIY
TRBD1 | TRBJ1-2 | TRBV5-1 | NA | ASSLTQGDYGYT
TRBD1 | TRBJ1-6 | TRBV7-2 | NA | ASSRRDSDGSPLH
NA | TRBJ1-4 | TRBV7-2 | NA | ASSLKQDEKLF
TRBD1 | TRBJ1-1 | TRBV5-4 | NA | ASSPLRTGGTEAF
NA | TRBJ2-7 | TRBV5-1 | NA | ASSLGQEVYEQY
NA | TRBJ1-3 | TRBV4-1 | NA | ASSTEHFSSGNTIY
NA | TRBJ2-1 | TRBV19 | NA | ASSKTLSGASYNEQF
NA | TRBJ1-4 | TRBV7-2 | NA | ASSFVPGREEKLF
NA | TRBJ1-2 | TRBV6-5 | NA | ASSQRRDYGYT
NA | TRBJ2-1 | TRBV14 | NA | ASSLRTISPNNEQF
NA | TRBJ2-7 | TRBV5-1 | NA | ASSQRQDEQY
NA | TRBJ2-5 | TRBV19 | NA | ASSGRWQETQY
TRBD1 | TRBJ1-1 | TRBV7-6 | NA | ASSLVEQGRDTEAF